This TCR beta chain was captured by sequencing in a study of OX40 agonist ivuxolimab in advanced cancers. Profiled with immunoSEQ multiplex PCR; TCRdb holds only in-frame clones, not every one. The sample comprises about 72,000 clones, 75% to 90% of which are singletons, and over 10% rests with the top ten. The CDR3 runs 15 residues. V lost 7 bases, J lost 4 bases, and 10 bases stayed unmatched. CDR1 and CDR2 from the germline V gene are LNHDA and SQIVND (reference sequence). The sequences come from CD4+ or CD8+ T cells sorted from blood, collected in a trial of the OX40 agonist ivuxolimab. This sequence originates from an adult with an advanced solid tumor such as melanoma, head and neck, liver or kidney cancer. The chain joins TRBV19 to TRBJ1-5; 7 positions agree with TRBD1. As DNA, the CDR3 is TGTGCCAGTAAAGACAGGGAACAAGCGAATCAGCCCCAGCATTTT. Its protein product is CASKDREQANQPQHF. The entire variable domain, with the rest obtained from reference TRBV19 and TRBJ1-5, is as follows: DGGITQSPKYLFRKEGQNVTLSCEQNLNHDAMYWYRQDPGQGLRLIYYSQIVNDFQKGDIAEGYSVSREKKESFPLTVTSAQKNPTAFYLCASKDREQANQPQHFGDGTRLSIL.